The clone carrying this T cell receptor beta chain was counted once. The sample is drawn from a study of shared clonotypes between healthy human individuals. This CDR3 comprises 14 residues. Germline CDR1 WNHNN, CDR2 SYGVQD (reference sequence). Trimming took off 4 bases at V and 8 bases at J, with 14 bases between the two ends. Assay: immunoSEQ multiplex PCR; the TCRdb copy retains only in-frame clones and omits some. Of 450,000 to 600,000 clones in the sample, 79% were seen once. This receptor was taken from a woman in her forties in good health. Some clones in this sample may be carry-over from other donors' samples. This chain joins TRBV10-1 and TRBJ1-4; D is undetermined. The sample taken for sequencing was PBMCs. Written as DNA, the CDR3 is TGCGCCAGCAGTGCGGCAGATGATGAAGAAAAACTGTTTTTT. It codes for CASSAADDEEKLFF.